This T cell receptor (beta chain) derives from a study of CD8 T cells in Susac syndrome. A quantity of about 0.5 to 1 ug RNA underwent reverse transcription using random hexamers. Amplification of TCR beta CDR3 by immunoSEQ multiplex PCR spanned 54 Vbeta and 13 Jbeta. TCRdb reprocessed the immunoSEQ multiplex PCR reads with MiXCR, giving one entry per CDR3 protein. The profile shows a few hundred thousand distinct CDR3 sequences, approximately 89% of them singletons. The CDR3 length is 15 residues. V gave up 6 bases and J gave up 7 bases; unmatched junction bases: 9. Germline CDR1 reads MGHRA; CDR2 reads YSYEKL. Sequencing of TCR beta drew on CD8+ and CD4+ T cells from blood. The multiple sclerosis controls were treatment-naive patients, and their relapsing-remitting disease was stable or active. TEMRA cells were FACS-enriched, while CD8+ and CD4+ T cells were negatively isolated.

The TCR originated in a human donor with multiple sclerosis. The chain employs TRBV4-1 and TRBJ2-2; 9 bases map to TRBD1. Sequenced sample: CD8+ T cells from PBMCs. CDR3: CASRLAGQGVGELFF. The DNA of the CDR3 is TGCGCCAGCAGGCTGGCGGGACAGGGCGTCGGGGAGCTGTTTTTT.